This T cell receptor (beta chain) was sequenced in a study of shared clonotypes between healthy human individuals. This CDR3 is 13 amino acids long. CDR1 LNHDA and CDR2 SQIVND come from the germline V gene (reference sequence). Between the trimmed V and J ends, which lost 7 bases and 7 bases, there was a span of 13 bases. Assay used: immunoSEQ multiplex PCR; TCRdb lists only in-frame clones, some missing. The sample lists about 2 million clones, over 85% occurring once. Sequencing used naive CD4+ T cells sorted from blood. Specified subset: CD45RA+ positively selected. V usage is TRBV19 and J usage is TRBJ1-4; D remains unclear. This clonotype originated in a man younger than 35 in good health. CDR3 sequence: CASIQVRGEKLFF. In DNA, the CDR3 is TGTGCCAGTATCCAGGTGCGGGGTGAAAAACTGTTTTTT. The entire variable domain, with the rest obtained from reference TRBV19 and TRBJ1-4, is as follows: DGGITQSPKYLFRKEGQNVTLSCEQNLNHDAMYWYRQDPGQGLRLIYYSQIVNDFQKGDIAEGYSVSREKKESFPLTVTSAQKNPTAFYLCASIQVRGEKLFFGSGTQLSVL.